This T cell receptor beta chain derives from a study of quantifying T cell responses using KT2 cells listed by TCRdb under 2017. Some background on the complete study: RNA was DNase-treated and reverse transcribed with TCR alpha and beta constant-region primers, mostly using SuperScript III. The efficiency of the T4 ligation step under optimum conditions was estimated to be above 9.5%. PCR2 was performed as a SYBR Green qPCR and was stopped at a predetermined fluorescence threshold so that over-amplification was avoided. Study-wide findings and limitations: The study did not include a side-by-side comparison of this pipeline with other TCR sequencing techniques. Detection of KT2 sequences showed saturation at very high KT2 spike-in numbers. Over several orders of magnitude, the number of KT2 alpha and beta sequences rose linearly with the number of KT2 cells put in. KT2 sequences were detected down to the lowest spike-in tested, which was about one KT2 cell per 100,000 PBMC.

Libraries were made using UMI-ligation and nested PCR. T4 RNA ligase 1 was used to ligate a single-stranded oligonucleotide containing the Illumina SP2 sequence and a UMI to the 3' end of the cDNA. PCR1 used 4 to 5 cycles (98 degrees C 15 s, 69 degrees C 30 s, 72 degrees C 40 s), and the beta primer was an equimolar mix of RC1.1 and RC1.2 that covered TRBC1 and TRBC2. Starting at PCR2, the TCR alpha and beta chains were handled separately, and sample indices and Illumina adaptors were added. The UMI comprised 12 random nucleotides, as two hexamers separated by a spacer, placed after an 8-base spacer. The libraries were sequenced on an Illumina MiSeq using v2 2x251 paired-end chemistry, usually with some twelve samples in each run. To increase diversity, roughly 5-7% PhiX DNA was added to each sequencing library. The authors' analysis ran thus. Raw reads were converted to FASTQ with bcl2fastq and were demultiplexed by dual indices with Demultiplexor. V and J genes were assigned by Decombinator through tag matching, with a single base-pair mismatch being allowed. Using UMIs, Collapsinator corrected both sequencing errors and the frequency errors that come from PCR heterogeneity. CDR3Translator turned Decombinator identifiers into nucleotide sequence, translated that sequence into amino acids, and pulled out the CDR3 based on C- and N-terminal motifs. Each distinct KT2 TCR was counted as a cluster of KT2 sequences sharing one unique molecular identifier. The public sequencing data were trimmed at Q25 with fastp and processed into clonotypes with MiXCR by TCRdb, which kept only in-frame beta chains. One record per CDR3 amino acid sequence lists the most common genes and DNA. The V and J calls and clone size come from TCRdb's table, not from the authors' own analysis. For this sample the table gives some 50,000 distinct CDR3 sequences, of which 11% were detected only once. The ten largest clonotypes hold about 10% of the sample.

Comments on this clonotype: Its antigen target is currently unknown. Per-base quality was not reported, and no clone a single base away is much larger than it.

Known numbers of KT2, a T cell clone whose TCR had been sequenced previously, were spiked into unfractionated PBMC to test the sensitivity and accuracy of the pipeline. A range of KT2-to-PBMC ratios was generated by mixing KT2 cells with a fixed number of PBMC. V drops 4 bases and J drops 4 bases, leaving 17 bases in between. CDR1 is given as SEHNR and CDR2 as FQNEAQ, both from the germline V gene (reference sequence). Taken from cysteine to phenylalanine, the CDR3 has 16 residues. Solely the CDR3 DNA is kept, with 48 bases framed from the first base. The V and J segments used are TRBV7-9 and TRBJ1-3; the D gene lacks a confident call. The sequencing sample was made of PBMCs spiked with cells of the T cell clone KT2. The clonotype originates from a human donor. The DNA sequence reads TGTGCCAGCAGCTCCTCGCTCGGAATAAAGGGAAACACCATATATTTT. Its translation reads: CASSSSLGIKGNTIYF.